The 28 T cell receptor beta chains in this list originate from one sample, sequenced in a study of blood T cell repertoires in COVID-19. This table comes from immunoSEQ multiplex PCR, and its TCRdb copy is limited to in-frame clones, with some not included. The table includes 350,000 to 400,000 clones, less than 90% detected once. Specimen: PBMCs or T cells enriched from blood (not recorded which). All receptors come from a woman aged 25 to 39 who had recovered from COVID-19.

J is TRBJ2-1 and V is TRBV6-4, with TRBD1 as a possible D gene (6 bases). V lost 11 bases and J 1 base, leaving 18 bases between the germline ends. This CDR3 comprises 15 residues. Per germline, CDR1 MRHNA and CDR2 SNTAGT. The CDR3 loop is CASMKEQGSYNEQFF. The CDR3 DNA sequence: TGTGCCTCCATGAAGGAACAGGGATCCTACAATGAGCAGTTCTTC.

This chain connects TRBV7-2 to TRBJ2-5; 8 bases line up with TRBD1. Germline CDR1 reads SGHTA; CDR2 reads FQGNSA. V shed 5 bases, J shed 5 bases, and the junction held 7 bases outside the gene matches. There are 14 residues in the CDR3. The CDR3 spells CASSPPGGWETQYF. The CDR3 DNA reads TGTGCCAGCAGCCCTCCAGGGGGCTGGGAGACCCAGTACTTC.

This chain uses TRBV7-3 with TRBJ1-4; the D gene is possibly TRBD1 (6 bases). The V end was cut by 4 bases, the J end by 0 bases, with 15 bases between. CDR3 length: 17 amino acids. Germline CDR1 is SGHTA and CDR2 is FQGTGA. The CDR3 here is CASSSGQIPATNEKLFF. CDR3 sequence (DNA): TGTGCCAGCAGCTCCGGACAGATACCTGCAACTAATGAAAAACTGTTTTTT.

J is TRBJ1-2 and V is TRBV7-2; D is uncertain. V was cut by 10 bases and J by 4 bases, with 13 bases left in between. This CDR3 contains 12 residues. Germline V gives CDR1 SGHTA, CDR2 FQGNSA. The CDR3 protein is CAMNGGLYGYTF. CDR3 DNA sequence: TGTGCCATGAACGGCGGGCTCTATGGCTACACCTTC.

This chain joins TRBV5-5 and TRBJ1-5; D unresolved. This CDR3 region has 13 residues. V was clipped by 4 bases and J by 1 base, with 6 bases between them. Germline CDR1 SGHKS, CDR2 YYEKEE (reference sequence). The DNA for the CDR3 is TGTGCCAGCAGCCCCAGGAGCAATCAGCCCCAGCATTTT. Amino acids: CASSPRSNQPQHF.

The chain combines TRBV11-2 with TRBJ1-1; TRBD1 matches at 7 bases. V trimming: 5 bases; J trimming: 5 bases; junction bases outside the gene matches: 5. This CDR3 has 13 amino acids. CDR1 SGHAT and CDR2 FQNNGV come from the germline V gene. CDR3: CASSVGGWTEAFF. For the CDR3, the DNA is TGTGCCAGCAGCGTAGGGGGCTGGACTGAAGCTTTCTTT.

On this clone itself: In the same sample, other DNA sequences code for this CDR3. The CDR3 DNA reads TGTGCCAGCAGCTACTTGGATAGCGGGAGGGGTGGGGCCAACGTCCTGACTTTC. Encoded protein: CASSYLDSGRGGANVLTF. This rearrangement joins TRBV5-4 to TRBJ2-6; 11 bases align to TRBD2. Germline V lookup: CDR1 SGHNT, CDR2 YYREEE (reference sequence). Trimming took 3 bases from V and 3 from J; bases not matched to a gene: 8. This CDR3 contains 18 residues.

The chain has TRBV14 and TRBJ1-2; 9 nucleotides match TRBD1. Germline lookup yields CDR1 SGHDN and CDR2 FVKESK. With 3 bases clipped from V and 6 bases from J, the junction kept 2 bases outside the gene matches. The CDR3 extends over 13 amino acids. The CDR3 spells CASSHRTGDGYTF. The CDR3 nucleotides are TGTGCCAGCAGCCACCGGACAGGGGATGGCTACACCTTC.

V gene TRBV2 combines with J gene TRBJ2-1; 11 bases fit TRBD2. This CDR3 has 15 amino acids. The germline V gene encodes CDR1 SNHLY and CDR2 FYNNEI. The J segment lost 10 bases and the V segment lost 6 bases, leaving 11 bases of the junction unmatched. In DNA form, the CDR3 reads TGTGCCAGCAGGCCCACTAGCGGGGGCCACTCGGAGCAGTTCTTC. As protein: CASRPTSGGHSEQFF.

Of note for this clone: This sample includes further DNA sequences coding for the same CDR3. The CDR3 DNA is TGTGCCAGCAGCCTGGGAGTATACGAGCAGTACTTC. Its translation is CASSLGVYEQYF. The V call is TRBV7-9, the J call TRBJ2-7; maybe TRBD2 (5 bases). Germline V CDR1 and CDR2: SEHNR, FQNEAQ (reference sequence). V was trimmed by 5 bases and J by 4 bases, leaving 9 bases between them. The CDR3 contains 12 residues.

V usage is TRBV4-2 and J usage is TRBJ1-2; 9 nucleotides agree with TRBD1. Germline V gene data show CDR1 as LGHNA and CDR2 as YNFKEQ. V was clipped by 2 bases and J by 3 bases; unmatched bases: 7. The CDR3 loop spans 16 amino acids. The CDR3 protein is CASSQRGQGDYYGYTF. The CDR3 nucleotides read TGTGCCAGCAGCCAAAGGGGACAGGGCGACTACTATGGCTACACCTTC.

Here the CDR3 reads CASSETQVNTEAFF. As DNA, the CDR3 is TGTGCCAGCAGCGAAACACAGGTGAACACTGAAGCTTTCTTT. The V gene is TRBV7-8, the J gene TRBJ1-1, with a tentative D call TRBD1 (5 bases). This CDR3 contains 14 residues. Trimming removed 5 bases from V and 0 bases from J, with 10 bases in between. Germline V lookup: CDR1 SGHVS, CDR2 FQNEAQ.

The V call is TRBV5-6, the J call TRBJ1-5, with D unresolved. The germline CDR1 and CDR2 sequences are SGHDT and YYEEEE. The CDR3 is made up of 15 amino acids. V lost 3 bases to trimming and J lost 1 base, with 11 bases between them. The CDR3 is CASSYGGRSNQPQHF. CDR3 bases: TGTGCCAGCAGCTACGGCGGTAGGAGCAATCAGCCCCAGCATTTT.

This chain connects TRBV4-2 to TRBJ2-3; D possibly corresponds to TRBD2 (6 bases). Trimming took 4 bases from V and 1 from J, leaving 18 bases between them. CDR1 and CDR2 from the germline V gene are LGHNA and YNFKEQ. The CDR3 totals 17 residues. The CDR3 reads CASSRSGTAMGTDTQYF. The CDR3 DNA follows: TGTGCCAGCAGCCGGTCCGGGACTGCGATGGGCACAGATACGCAGTATTTT.

Here the CDR3 DNA reads TGCGCCAGCAGCCAAGTTGCGGGGGGGGCCTCGGGGCAGTTCTTC. It is translated as CASSQVAGGASGQFF. J is TRBJ2-1 and V is TRBV4-1; the match to TRBD2 covers 9 bases. V lost 1 base and J lost 12; bases outside the gene matches: 10. The CDR3 covers 15 residues. In germline, CDR1 is MGHRA, CDR2 YSYEKL.

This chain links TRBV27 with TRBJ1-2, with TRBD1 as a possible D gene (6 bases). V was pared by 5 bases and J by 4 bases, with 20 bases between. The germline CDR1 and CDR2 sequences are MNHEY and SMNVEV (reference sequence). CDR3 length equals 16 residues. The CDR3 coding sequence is TGTGCCAGCAGTCCGACGGGACATCCAGGAGGCTATGGCTACACCTTC. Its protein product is CASSPTGHPGGYGYTF.

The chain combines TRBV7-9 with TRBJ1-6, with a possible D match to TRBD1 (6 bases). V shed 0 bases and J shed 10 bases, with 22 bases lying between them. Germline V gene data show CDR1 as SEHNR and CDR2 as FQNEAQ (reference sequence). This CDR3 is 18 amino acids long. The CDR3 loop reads CASSLAKMGRGARSPLHF. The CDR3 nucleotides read TGTGCCAGCAGCTTAGCGAAGATGGGGAGGGGGGCTCGGTCACCCCTCCACTTT.

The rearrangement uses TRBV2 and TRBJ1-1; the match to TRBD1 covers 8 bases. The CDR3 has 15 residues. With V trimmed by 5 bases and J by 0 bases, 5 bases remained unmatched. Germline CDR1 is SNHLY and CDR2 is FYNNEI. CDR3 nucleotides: TGTGCCAGCAGTCAGGGGGCGAATATGAACACTGAAGCTTTCTTT. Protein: CASSQGANMNTEAFF. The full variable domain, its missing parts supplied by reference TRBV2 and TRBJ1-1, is EPEVTQTPSHQVTQMGQEVILRCVPISNHLYFYWYRQILGQKVEFLVSFYNNEISEKSEIFDDQFSVERPDGSNFTLKIRSTKLEDSAMYFCASSQGANMNTEAFFGQGTRLTVV.

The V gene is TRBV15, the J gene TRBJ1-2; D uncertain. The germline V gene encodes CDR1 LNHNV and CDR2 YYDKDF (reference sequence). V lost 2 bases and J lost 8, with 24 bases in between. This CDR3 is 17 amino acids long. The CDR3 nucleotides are TGTGCCACCAGCAGAAAAAGGGAAGATTCCGGGGTTGGCGGCTACACCTTC. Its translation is CATSRKREDSGVGGYTF.

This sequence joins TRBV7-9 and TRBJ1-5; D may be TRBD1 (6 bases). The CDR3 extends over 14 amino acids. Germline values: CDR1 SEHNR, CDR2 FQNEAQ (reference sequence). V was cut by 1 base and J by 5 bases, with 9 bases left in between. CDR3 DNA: TGTGCCAGCAGCTTAGAGTCAGGGGATCAGCCCCAGCATTTT. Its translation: CASSLESGDQPQHF.

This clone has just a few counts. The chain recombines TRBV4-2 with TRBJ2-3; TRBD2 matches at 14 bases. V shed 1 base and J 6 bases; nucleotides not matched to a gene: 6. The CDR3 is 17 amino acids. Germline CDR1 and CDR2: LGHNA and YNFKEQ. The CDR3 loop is CASSQVGTSGRTDTQYF. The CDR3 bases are TGTGCCAGCAGCCAAGTGGGGACTAGCGGGAGAACGGATACGCAGTATTTT.

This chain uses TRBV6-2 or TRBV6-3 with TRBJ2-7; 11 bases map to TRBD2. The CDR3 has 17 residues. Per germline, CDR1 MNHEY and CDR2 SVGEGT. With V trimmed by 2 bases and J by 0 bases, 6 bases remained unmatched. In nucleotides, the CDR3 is TGTGCCAGCAGTTACCCCCTCGGACTAGCGGGCTCCTACGAGCAGTACTTC. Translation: CASSYPLGLAGSYEQYF.

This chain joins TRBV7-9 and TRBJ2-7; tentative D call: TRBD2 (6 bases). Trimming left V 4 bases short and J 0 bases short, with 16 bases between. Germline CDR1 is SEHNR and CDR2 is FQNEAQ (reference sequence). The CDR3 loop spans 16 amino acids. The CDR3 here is CASSSESSATSYEQYF. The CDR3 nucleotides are TGTGCCAGCAGCTCAGAATCTAGCGCAACCTCCTACGAGCAGTACTTC.

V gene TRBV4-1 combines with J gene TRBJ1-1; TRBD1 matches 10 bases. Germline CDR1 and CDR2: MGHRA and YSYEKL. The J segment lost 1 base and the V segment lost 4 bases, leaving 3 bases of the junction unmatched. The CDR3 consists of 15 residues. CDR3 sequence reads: CASSRTGGPNTEAFF. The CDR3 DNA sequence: TGCGCCAGCAGCCGGACAGGGGGTCCGAACACTGAAGCTTTCTTT.

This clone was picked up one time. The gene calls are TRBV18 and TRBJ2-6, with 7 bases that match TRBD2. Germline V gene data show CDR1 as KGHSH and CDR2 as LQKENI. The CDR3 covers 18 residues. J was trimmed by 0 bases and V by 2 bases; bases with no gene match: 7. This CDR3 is CASSPRSGANSGANVLTF. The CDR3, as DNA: TGTGCCAGCTCACCAAGGAGCGGGGCCAACTCTGGGGCCAACGTCCTGACTTTC.

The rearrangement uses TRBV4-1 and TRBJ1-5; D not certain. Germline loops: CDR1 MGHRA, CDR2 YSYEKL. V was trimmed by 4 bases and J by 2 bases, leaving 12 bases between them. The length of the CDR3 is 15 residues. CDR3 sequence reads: CASSLVPQGNQPQHF. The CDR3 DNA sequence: TGCGCCAGCAGCCTAGTTCCTCAGGGCAATCAGCCCCAGCATTTT.

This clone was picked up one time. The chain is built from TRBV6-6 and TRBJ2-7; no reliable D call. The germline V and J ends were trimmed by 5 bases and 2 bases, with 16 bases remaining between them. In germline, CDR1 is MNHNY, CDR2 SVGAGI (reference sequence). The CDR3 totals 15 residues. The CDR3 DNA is TGTGCCAGCAGTCAACTCCCCCACAGCACCTACGAGCAGTACTTC. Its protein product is CASSQLPHSTYEQYF.

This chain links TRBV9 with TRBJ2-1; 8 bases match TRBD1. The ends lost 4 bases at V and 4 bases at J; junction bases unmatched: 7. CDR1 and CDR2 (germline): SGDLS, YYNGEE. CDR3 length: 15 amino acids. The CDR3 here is CASSRDRGAYNEQFF. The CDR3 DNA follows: TGTGCCAGCAGCCGAGACAGGGGCGCATACAATGAGCAGTTCTTC. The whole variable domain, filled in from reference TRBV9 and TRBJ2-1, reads DSGVTQTPKHLITATGQRVTLRCSPRSGDLSVYWYQQSLDQGLQFLIQYYNGEERAKGNILERFSAQQFPDLHSELNLSSLELGDSALYFCASSRDRGAYNEQFFGPGTRLTVL.